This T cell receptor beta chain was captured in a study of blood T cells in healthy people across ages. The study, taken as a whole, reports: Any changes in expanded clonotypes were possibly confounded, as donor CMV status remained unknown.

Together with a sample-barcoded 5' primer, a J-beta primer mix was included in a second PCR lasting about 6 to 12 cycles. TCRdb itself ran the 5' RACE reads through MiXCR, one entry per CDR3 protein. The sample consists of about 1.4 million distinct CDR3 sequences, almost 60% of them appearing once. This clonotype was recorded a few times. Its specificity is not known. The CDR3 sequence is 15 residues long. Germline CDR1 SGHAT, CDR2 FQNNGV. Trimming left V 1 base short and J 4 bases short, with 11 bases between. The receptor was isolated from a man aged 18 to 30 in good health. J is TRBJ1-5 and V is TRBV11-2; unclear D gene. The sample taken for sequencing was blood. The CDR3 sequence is CASSLGVGGNQPQHF. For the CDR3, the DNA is TGTGCCAGCAGCTTAGGAGTAGGAGGGAATCAGCCCCAGCATTTT.